The clone carrying this TCR beta chain was picked up many times. What it binds is not known. This sample was taken from a study of regulatory T cells in long-lasting Graves disease. Sequencing libraries for TCR beta were prepared with iRepertoire HTBI primers and Arm-PCR of CDR3 regions. TCRdb analysed the multiplex PCR reads with MiXCR anew, one entry per CDR3 protein. The top ten hold approximately 14% of the sample, which has around 400,000 distinct CDR3 sequences, over 20% seen once. Study-wide results and limits: For persistent Graves' patients, TCR diversity was lower than for newly diagnosed ones. The study examined only peripheral blood, not thyroid tissue. Persistent cases favored TRBV28, TRBJ1-2 and TRBJ2-5.

The V gene lost 1 base and the J gene lost 0 bases, with 6 bases spanning the gap. The germline CDR1 and CDR2 sequences are MNHNS and SASEGT. The CDR3 extends over 14 amino acids. Time point indicated: persistent/refractory GD, antithyroid drugs over 5 years with positive TRAb. PBMC-derived RNA was used for the TCR library. The patients were drawn from one endocrinology department in Xi'an, China. The chain recombines TRBV6-1 with TRBJ1-1, with D unresolved. The receptor was isolated from a female donor with Graves disease. The sample in question was peripheral blood mononuclear cells (PBMCs), obtained when the disease was refractory, from a patient treated with antithyroid drugs. The CDR3 nucleotides are TGTGCCAGCAGTGAAGTATTCATGAACACTGAAGCTTTCTTT. Protein sequence: CASSEVFMNTEAFF.